This entry lists 7 T cell receptor beta chains sequenced from one sample in a study of OX40 agonist ivuxolimab in advanced cancers. The table came from immunoSEQ multiplex PCR; TCRdb's copy has only in-frame clones and leaves some out. This sample has roughly 90,000 clones, with roughly 93% found just once. Sequenced here: CD4+ or CD8+ T cells sorted from blood, sampled in a trial of the OX40 agonist ivuxolimab. The receptor set was obtained from an adult with an advanced solid tumor such as melanoma, head and neck, liver or kidney cancer.

The V gene is TRBV7-9, the J gene TRBJ2-5, with 7 bases matching TRBD2. V shed 5 bases, J shed 2 bases, and the junction held 14 bases outside the gene matches. Germline lookup yields CDR1 SEHNR and CDR2 FQNEAQ (reference sequence). There are 17 residues in the CDR3. The CDR3 loop reads CASSPPGWRESQETQYF. In nucleotides, the CDR3 is TGTGCCAGCAGCCCCCCCGGGTGGCGGGAGAGTCAAGAGACCCAGTACTTC.

This sequence joins TRBV6-1 and TRBJ2-5; D is uncertain. V lost 1 base and J 1 base, leaving 7 bases between the germline ends. The V gene's germline CDR1 is MNHNS and CDR2 SASEGT. This CDR3 has 14 amino acids. The CDR3 sequence is CASSEVGRQETQYF. CDR3 in DNA: TGTGCCAGCAGTGAAGTAGGCCGCCAAGAGACCCAGTACTTC.

This chain uses TRBV5-1 with TRBJ2-3; D not certain. With 0 bases removed from V and 2 bases from J, the gap between germline ends came to 10 bases. Germline CDR1 is SGHRS and CDR2 is YFSETQ. The CDR3 has 15 amino acids. The CDR3 sequence is CASSLVFGSTDTQYF. The CDR3 coding sequence is TGCGCCAGCAGCTTGGTCTTCGGGTCCACAGATACGCAGTATTTT. Supplemented by reference TRBV5-1 and TRBJ2-3, the full variable domain reads KAGVTQTPRYLIKTRGQQVTLSCSPISGHRSVSWYQQTPGQGLQFLFEYFSETQRNKGNFPGRFSGRQFSNSRSEMNVSTLELGDSALYLCASSLVFGSTDTQYFGPGTRLTVL.

This clone appeared a single time. The J gene is TRBJ2-2, the V gene TRBV28, with D unclear. Germline V gene lookup returns CDR1 MDHEN and CDR2 SYDVKM. Between the trimmed V and J ends, which lost 7 bases and 6 bases, there was a span of 9 bases. The CDR3 is made up of 12 amino acids. The CDR3 region has the DNA TGTGCCAGCAACGAAAGATCCGGGGAGCTGTTTTTT. Its translation is CASNERSGELFF.

The chain links TRBV6-6 to TRBJ1-5, with D unclear. The V end lost 4 bases, the J end lost 0 bases, and 7 bases lay between the germline ends. CDR1 and CDR2 (germline): MNHNY, SVGAGI (reference sequence). The CDR3 has 14 residues. The CDR3 DNA reads as TGTGCCAGCAGTTTCCCGATTAGCAATCAGCCCCAGCATTTT. Translated: CASSFPISNQPQHF.

The V and J genes are TRBV25-1 and TRBJ2-5; no firm D call. Per germline, CDR1 MGHDK and CDR2 SYGVNS. V gave up 4 bases and J gave up 5 bases, with 8 bases separating them. CDR3 size: 12 residues. This CDR3 is CASSGVIETQYF. Here the CDR3 DNA reads TGTGCCAGCAGTGGGGTCATTGAGACCCAGTACTTC.

This sequence joins TRBV4-2 and TRBJ2-5; 7 nucleotides line up with TRBD2. J lost 0 bases, V lost 5 bases, and 12 bases had no gene match. Germline V gene lookup returns CDR1 LGHNA and CDR2 YNFKEQ. This CDR3 spans 17 amino acids. CDR3 sequence reads: CASSSNGGGGYQETQYF. CDR3 sequence (DNA): TGTGCCAGCAGCTCCAATGGCGGCGGGGGATACCAAGAGACCCAGTACTTC.